What follows are 8 T cell receptor beta chains derived from one specimen sequenced in a study of blood T cells in healthy people across ages. Through a sample-barcoded 5' primer and a J-beta primer mix, a second PCR was run for roughly 6 to 11 cycles. TCRdb reanalysed the 5' RACE reads using MiXCR and keeps one entry per CDR3 protein. This table holds around 500,000 distinct CDR3 sequences, 25% to 35% found once. These data also featured in a second study, about T cells of mothers and their children.

Sequencing was performed on blood. The receptors were sampled from a boy aged 2 to 9 in good health.

This rearrangement joins TRBV4-1 to TRBJ2-1, with 11 positions matching TRBD2. This CDR3 contains 17 residues. Germline V gene lookup returns CDR1 MGHRA and CDR2 YSYEKL. The V gene end was trimmed by 5 bases and the J gene end by 4 bases; junction bases not matched to a gene: 10. CDR3: CASSTRASGGPYNEQFF. The CDR3 coding sequence is TGCGCCAGCAGCACCCGGGCTAGCGGGGGGCCGTACAATGAGCAGTTCTTC.

This clonotype was recorded a few times. V is TRBV30 and J is TRBJ2-1; weak D call: TRBD1 (6 bases). The DNA end is a closer match to TRBJ2-7, so the J assignment may be wrong. The CDR3 covers 13 residues. Germline V CDR1 and CDR2: GTSNPN, SVGIG (reference sequence). CDR3 loop: CAWSTGISYEQYF. DNA for the CDR3: TGTGCCTGGAGTACAGGGATCTCCTACGAGCAGTACTTC.

The V call is TRBV7-9, the J call TRBJ1-1; possible D gene TRBD1, 6 bases. With 4 bases removed from V and 5 bases from J, the gap between germline ends came to 20 bases. Germline V gives CDR1 SEHNR, CDR2 FQNEAQ (reference sequence). The CDR3 covers 16 residues. The DNA for the CDR3 is TGTGCCAGCAGCTCCCCCAAGGGGGGGTCTGGGACTGAAGCTTTCTTT. Protein sequence: CASSSPKGGSGTEAFF.

This clonotype has just a few counts. This sequence joins TRBV28 and TRBJ1-4; D is ambiguous. The CDR3 spans 16 residues. Germline lookup yields CDR1 MDHEN and CDR2 SYDVKM. Trimming removed 3 bases from V and 6 bases from J, with 17 bases in between. CDR3 protein: CASSLEYRQYDEKLFF. CDR3 nucleotide sequence: TGTGCCAGCAGTTTGGAATACCGGCAGTACGATGAAAAACTGTTTTTT.

This clonotype has a single count. The chain links TRBV7-2 to TRBJ2-6, with a possible D match to TRBD1 (6 bases). CDR1 and CDR2 (germline): SGHTA, FQGNSA. This CDR3 comprises 15 residues. The V and J ends lost 5 bases and 2 bases respectively, with 10 bases between them. The CDR3 region is CASSKRTAGANVLTF. The CDR3 bases are TGTGCCAGCAGCAAGAGGACAGCTGGGGCCAACGTCCTGACTTTC.

In its sample, this clonotype was seen a few times. CDR3 residues: CASSLQVANEQFF. In nucleotides, the CDR3 is TGTGCCAGCAGCCTTCAAGTGGCGAATGAGCAGTTCTTC. The genes are TRBV5-5 and TRBJ2-1; the D is unclear. Trimming removed 4 bases from V and 7 bases from J, with 12 bases in between. The CDR3 has 13 amino acids. Germline loops: CDR1 SGHKS, CDR2 YYEKEE (reference sequence).

The chain has TRBV7-9 and TRBJ2-1; 8 nucleotides match TRBD2. TRBJ2-5 explains the end of the DNA better; the J call may be wrong. This CDR3 spans 13 amino acids. Germline CDR1 is SEHNR and CDR2 is FQNEAQ (reference sequence). CDR3 coding DNA: TGTGCCAGCAGCCAGACTAGCGAAAAGACCCAGTACTTC. This sequence encodes CASSQTSEKTQYF.

As to this clonotype: A junction end diverges from the germline sequence, so it may reflect a read error. This rearrangement joins TRBV12-3 or TRBV12-4 to TRBJ1-2, with D possibly TRBD1 on 5 matching bases. The CDR3 is 16 residues long. CDR3 residues: CASSETRDLSNSGYTF. The CDR3, as DNA: TGTGCCAGTAGTGAGACCCGGGACTTATCTAACTCTGGCTACACCTTC.